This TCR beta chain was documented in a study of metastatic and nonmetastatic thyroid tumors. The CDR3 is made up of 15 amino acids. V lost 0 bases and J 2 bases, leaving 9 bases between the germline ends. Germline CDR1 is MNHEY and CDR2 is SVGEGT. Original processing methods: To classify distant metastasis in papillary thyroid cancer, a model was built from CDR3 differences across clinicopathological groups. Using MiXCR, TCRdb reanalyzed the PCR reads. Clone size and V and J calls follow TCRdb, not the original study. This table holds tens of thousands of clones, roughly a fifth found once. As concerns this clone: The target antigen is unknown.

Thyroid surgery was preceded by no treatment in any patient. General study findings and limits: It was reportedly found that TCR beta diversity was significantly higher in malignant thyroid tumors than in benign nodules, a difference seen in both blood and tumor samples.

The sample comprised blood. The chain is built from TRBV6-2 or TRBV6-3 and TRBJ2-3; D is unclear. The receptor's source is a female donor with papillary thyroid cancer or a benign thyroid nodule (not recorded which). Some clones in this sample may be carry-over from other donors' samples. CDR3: CASSYSKMNTDTQYF. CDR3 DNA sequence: TGTGCCAGCAGTTACTCGAAAATGAACACAGATACGCAGTATTTT.